This T cell receptor (beta chain) was retrieved from a study of OX40 agonist ivuxolimab in advanced cancers. For the wider study: Ivuxolimab, which targeted the costimulatory receptor OX40 (CD134), was an agonistic, fully human IgG2 monoclonal antibody. Peripheral TCRbeta sequencing aimed to test whether ivuxolimab altered TCR sequence diversity and caused clonal T-cell expansion. Of the approximately 50 dose-escalation patients, hepatocellular carcinoma was present in 19, melanoma in some 15, renal cell carcinoma in 9 and head and neck cancer in 9. The monotherapy dose-escalation portion (N of about 50 patients) of the phase I ivuxolimab trial is reported in the paper. Patients were allowed to have had prior anti-PD-1, anti-PD-L1 or anti-CTLA-4 therapy, and roughly two fifths of the dose-escalation patients had been treated with checkpoint inhibitors. In the dose-escalation cohort, 70% to 90% of patients were male, and the mean age was 60 years with a range of 23 to 79. Partial responses were achieved by three dose-escalation patients, of whom one had hepatocellular carcinoma and two had cutaneous melanoma. Intravenous ivuxolimab was administered to patients every 2 weeks at six dose levels: 0.01, 0.1, 0.3, 1.5, 3 and 10 mg/kg.

What the study reported, not specific to this receptor: Low levels of normalized T-cell clonal expansion were also seen in some nonresponding patients. Clonal expansion of both CD4+ and CD8+ blood T cells was observed from baseline to week 6 at doses 0.1 to 3.0 mg/kg. The antigen specificity of the peripheral T cells that underwent clonal expansion was not determined. In the 0.1-3.0 mg/kg groups, partial responders were among the patients with the lowest normalized peripheral clonal expansion, particularly in CD8+ T cells. After ivuxolimab, more expanded clones were found on average in CD8+ T cells than in CD4+ T cells.

For this clone: What antigen it recognizes has not been identified. Base quality data are lacking; no much larger clone is found one base away.

The trial excluded patients who had a history of autoimmune disease or who were on systemic immunosuppression. Peripheral blood for TCR sequencing was collected from all dose cohorts at baseline, on cycle 4 day 1, and on cycle 7 day 1. The samples were drawn from a first-in-human, open-label, multicenter phase I dose-escalation trial of ivuxolimab. Adults with locally advanced or metastatic melanoma, renal cell carcinoma, hepatocellular carcinoma or head and neck squamous cell carcinoma were enrolled in the trial. CD4+ and CD8+ T cells were sorted separately from peripheral blood before TCR sequencing. For sequencing of the TCRbeta CDR3 region, genomic DNA was extracted from the sorted cells. TCRbeta CDR3 regions were sequenced using the immunoSEQ Assay. Here the immuneACCESS table is served through TCRdb, limited to in-frame sequences with V and J called. Missing clones are a known gap in these copies; in checked studies unresolved V genes cover under half, and the rest lacks a known reason. The sample profile shows 95,000 to 110,000 clones; less than 95% of them were found once. The top ten hold roughly 1.3% of the sample.

The CDR3 spans 20 residues, from the cysteine through the phenylalanine. Only the CDR3 DNA stays, 60 bases, in frame from base 1. Sequences MRHNA (CDR1) and SNTAGT (CDR2) are obtained from the germline V gene. After removal of 7 bases from V and 0 bases from J, the junction retains 19 bases not matched to a gene. Sequencing was performed on CD4+ or CD8+ T cells sorted from blood, taken in a trial of the OX40 agonist ivuxolimab. The source of this sequence is an adult with an advanced solid tumor such as melanoma, head and neck, liver or kidney cancer. The chain employs TRBV6-4 and TRBJ1-3; TRBD1 fits 9 bases in the junction. The nucleotide sequence is given as TGTGCCAGCAAGGGACAGGGACCGGTTTGGTCTGGGGGCTCTGGAAACACCATATATTTT. This translates into CASKGQGPVWSGGSGNTIYF.